A selection of T cell receptor beta chains follows, all from one sample in a study of blood T cells in healthy people across ages. TCRdb re-called the 5' RACE reads with MiXCR, one entry per CDR3 protein. The sample lists over 600,000 distinct CDR3 sequences, less than 60% occurring once. Sequencing was done on a sample of blood. These receptor sequences come from an elderly man in good health. CDR3s include the opening cysteine and the closing phenylalanine or tryptophan. D genes are given only for firm matches. Not all rows give a size; the values are once, few, many and, for expanded clones, a class.

.,TRBD2,TRBV6-5,TRBJ2-7,TGTGCCAGCGCAAGGACTAGCGGCTACGAGCAGTACTTC,CASARTSGYEQYF
.,.,TRBV2,TRBJ1-2,TGTGCCAGCGGCCCCGGGACAATTAATGGCTACACCTTC,CASGPGTINGYTF
few,TRBD2,TRBV28,TRBJ2-7,TGTGCCAGCAGTTTTTGGAGTAGCGGGAGCCCCTCAGAGCAGTACTTC,CASSFWSSGSPSEQYF
few,.,TRBV27,TRBJ1-2,TGTGCCAGCCGGACAGACAGATATGGCTACACCTTC,CASRTDRYGYTF
many,.,TRBV12-3/TRBV12-4,TRBJ2-5,TGTGCCAGCACACAGGGAGTTGAGACCCAGTACTTC,CASTQGVETQYF
few,TRBD1,TRBV20-1,TRBJ1-2,TGCAGTGCCAATCACCCTGACAGGGCGCCGGGAAGCTACACCTTC,CSANHPDRAPGSYTF
few,.,TRBV6-6,TRBJ1-5,TGTGCCAGCACGGAGGGAGGGACGGGCAATCAGCCCCAGCATTTT,CASTEGGTGNQPQHF
many,.,TRBV28,TRBJ2-7,TGTGCCACCCTCAGAAGCAGGGCCTACGAGCAGTACTTC,CATLRSRAYEQYF
few,TRBD1,TRBV11-3,TRBJ2-5,TGTGCCAGCAGACCCGGGACAGGCAATCAAGAGACCCAGTACTTC,CASRPGTGNQETQYF
few,TRBD2,TRBV20-1,TRBJ2-7,TGCAGTGTCGTAACTCCAACTAGCGTCTACGAGCAGTACTTC,CSVVTPTSVYEQYF
many,.,TRBV20-1,TRBJ2-5,TGCAGTGCTAGCGCGGAAATTCAAGAGACCCAGTACTTC,CSASAEIQETQYF
many,TRBD2,TRBV5-1,TRBJ2-1,TGTGCCAGCAGCCTCCTAGCGGGAGGATACAATGAGCAGTTCTTC,CASSLLAGGYNEQFF
.,TRBD2,TRBV28,TRBJ2-5,TGTGCCAGCAACCGAGGGGGACTAGCGGGAGAGACCCAGTACTTC,CASNRGGLAGETQYF
few,.,TRBV20-1,TRBJ2-1,TGCAGTGCCCCGGGAGGGGGCGGGGGGCATGAGCAGTTCTTC,CSAPGGGGGHEQFF
few,.,TRBV20-1,TRBJ2-5,TGCAGTGCTAGAGATCTTCTAGCAGGGTCGCACCAGTACTTC,CSARDLLAGSHQYF
.,TRBD1,TRBV29-1,TRBJ1-1,TGCAGCGTTGGCCGGACAGGGACTGAAGCTTTCTTT,CSVGRTGTEAFF
many,TRBD1,TRBV10-3,TRBJ2-3,TGTGCCATCAGTGAACAGGGGGCGATAGATACGCAGTATTTT,CAISEQGAIDTQYF
.,TRBD1,TRBV20-1,TRBJ1-1,TGCAGTGCTAGAGCCCCCGACAGGGGCATTGAAGCTTTCTTT,CSARAPDRGIEAFF
once,.,TRBV10-3,TRBJ2-1,TGTGCCATCAGTGAGTCGCTACGGGAAACCTACAATGAGCAGTTCTTC,CAISESLRETYNEQFF
.,TRBD2,TRBV6-2/TRBV6-3,TRBJ2-1,TGTGCCAGCAGGACCAGGGCTAGCGGGGGAGTATACAATGAGCAGTTCTTC,CASRTRASGGVYNEQFF
.,TRBD2,TRBV12-3/TRBV12-4,TRBJ2-7,TGTGCCAGCAGTTCTTATAGCGGGAGTCGGGACGAGCAGTACTTC,CASSSYSGSRDEQYF
.,.,TRBV20-1,TRBJ1-3,TGCAGTGCTGAAAGAGGGGACTCTGGAAACACCATATATTTT,CSAERGDSGNTIYF
.,TRBD2,TRBV13,TRBJ2-1,TGTGCCAGCAGCATTGGTAGACTAGCGGGACACAATGAGCAGTTCTTC,CASSIGRLAGHNEQFF
few,TRBD1,TRBV7-6,TRBJ2-1,TGTGCCAGCAGCATTGGCGGACAGGGATACAATGAGCAGTTCTTC,CASSIGGQGYNEQFF
.,TRBD1,TRBV29-1,TRBJ2-7,TGCAGCGTTGAAGAGGCGGACAGGTCAAATTCCCACGAGCAGTACTTC,CSVEEADRSNSHEQYF
.,TRBD2,TRBV6-5,TRBJ2-5,TGTGCCAGCAGAAAGCTAGCGGGGTCCCAAGAGACCCAGTACTTC,CASRKLAGSQETQYF
.,TRBD2,TRBV7-2,TRBJ2-7,TGTGCCAGCAGCTTAGGGCTAGCGGGAAAAGCCCAGTACTTC,CASSLGLAGKAQYF
.,TRBD1,TRBV20-1,TRBJ2-7,TGCAGTTTTGGGACAGGGTCCCACGAGCAGTACTTC,CSFGTGSHEQYF
many,TRBD2,TRBV11-2,TRBJ2-3,TGTGCCAGCAGCTCGGGACTAGCGGGTGGATCTGATATCACAGATACGCAGTATTTT,CASSSGLAGGSDITDTQYF
.,.,TRBV12-3/TRBV12-4,TRBJ1-2,TGTGCCAGCAGTTTAAGGGTTTTGGGGTATGGCTACACCTTC,CASSLRVLGYGYTF
.,TRBD2,TRBV3-1,TRBJ2-3,TGTGCCAGCAGCTCGACATTGGGGGGGACTATGGATACGCAGTATTTT,CASSSTLGGTMDTQYF
many,.,TRBV4-2,TRBJ2-7,TGTGCCAGCAGCCAAGGGGGAGGACTTAAGGGCGAGCAGTACTTC,CASSQGGGLKGEQYF
few,TRBD2,TRBV14,TRBJ2-3,TGTGCCAGCAGCCAAGGCCGGACTAGCGGGAGGAGGGGTACGCAGTATTTT,CASSQGRTSGRRGTQYF
few,.,TRBV28,TRBJ2-3,TGTGCCAGCAGTTCCCCCGAGCCAGATACGCAGTATTTT,CASSSPEPDTQYF
.,TRBD1,TRBV4-2,TRBJ2-7,TGTGCCAGCAGCCCAGTCGGGACAGGCAACAATGAGCAGTACTTC,CASSPVGTGNNEQYF
.,TRBD1,TRBV7-3,TRBJ1-2,TGTGCCAGCAGCTTAGGACAGGACGGCGGCTACACCTTC,CASSLGQDGGYTF
.,.,TRBV9,TRBJ2-2,TGTGCCAGCAGCCCAGAGCGGGCAGGGGTCACCGGGGAGCTGTTTTTT,CASSPERAGVTGELFF
.,.,TRBV29-1,TRBJ1-2,TGCAGCGTTGAAGATCGGGGCAGCGGCTACACCTTC,CSVEDRGSGYTF
few,TRBD1,TRBV12-3/TRBV12-4,TRBJ2-1,TGTGCCAGCAGTCCCTGGAACAGGGGTTCCTACAATGAGCAGTTCTTC,CASSPWNRGSYNEQFF
.,.,TRBV7-2,TRBJ2-7,TGTGCCAGCAGCTCCAAACTGGGGGCCTACGAGCAGTACTTC,CASSSKLGAYEQYF
.,.,TRBV20-1,TRBJ2-1,TGCAGTGCTAGCGGCGGCAATGAGCAGTTCTTC,CSASGGNEQFF
few,TRBD2,TRBV7-2,TRBJ2-5,TGTGCCAGCAGCGTCGGGACTAGCGGGAGTCATTATGGGACCCAGTACTTC,CASSVGTSGSHYGTQYF
few,.,TRBV20-1,TRBJ2-5,TGCAGTGCTAGGGGAATGAGCGGGACAGGACAAGAGACCCAGTACTTC,CSARGMSGTGQETQYF
few,.,TRBV16,TRBJ2-3,TGTGCCAGCAGCCAATCCTCCGATACGCAGTATTTT,CASSQSSDTQYF
.,.,TRBV20-1,TRBJ2-3,TGCAGTGCTAGAGATTCTGTTCGCACAGATACGCAGTATTTT,CSARDSVRTDTQYF
.,TRBD1,TRBV4-1,TRBJ1-4,TGCGCCAGCAGCCAAGACTCCGGGACAGCTAATGAAAAACTGTTTTTT,CASSQDSGTANEKLFF
few,TRBD2,TRBV20-1,TRBJ2-1,TGCAGTGCTAGAGCCGTCGGCGCGGGAGTTAATTACAATGAGCAGTTCTTC,CSARAVGAGVNYNEQFF
.,.,TRBV7-2,TRBJ2-2,TGTGCCAGCACCCCAAGGGGGGGGACCGGGGAGCTGTTTTTT,CASTPRGGTGELFF
many,.,TRBV12-3/TRBV12-4,TRBJ2-5,TGTGCCAGCAGTTTCCAGGGGACCAGCCAAGAGACCCAGTACTTC,CASSFQGTSQETQYF